The rows below give T cell receptor beta chains drawn from one sample of a study of blood T cells in healthy people across ages. TCRdb reanalysed the 5' RACE reads using MiXCR and keeps one entry per CDR3 protein. The profile shows 800,000 or so distinct CDR3 sequences, roughly 25% of them singletons. The sample was also reused in another study, on T cells of mothers and their children.

Sequenced: blood. The receptor set was obtained from a boy between 10 and 17 years old in good health. CDR3s include the opening cysteine and the closing phenylalanine or tryptophan. D genes are given only for firm matches. Size is stated for part of the rows, as once, few or many counts, or as a class when the clone is expanded.

-	-	TRBV7-2	TRBJ2-2	CASSSRALNPGELFF	TGTGCCAGCAGCTCCCGGGCCTTAAACCCCGGGGAGCTGTTTTTT
TRBD2	-	TRBV6-2/TRBV6-3	TRBJ2-7	CASGISGRTYEQYF	TGTGCCAGCGGTATTAGCGGGAGGACCTACGAGCAGTACTTC
-	-	TRBV7-8	TRBJ2-6	CASSPPRTSGANVLTF	TGTGCCAGCAGCCCCCCACGGACCTCTGGGGCCAACGTCCTGACTTTC
-	once	TRBV9	TRBJ2-2	CASSEEFVSQNTGELFF	TGTGCCAGCAGCGAGGAATTCGTCAGCCAGAACACCGGGGAGCTGTTTTTT
TRBD2	many	TRBV7-2	TRBJ2-5	CASSLAGAETQYF	TGTGCCAGCAGTTTAGCGGGAGCAGAGACCCAGTACTTC
TRBD1	once	TRBV27	TRBJ2-5	CASSLSTGATQYF	TGTGCCAGCAGTTTATCGACAGGGGCGACCCAGTACTTC
-	-	TRBV20-1	TRBJ2-4	CSASGAQLIAKNIQYF	TGCAGTGCTAGTGGGGCACAACTGATAGCCAAAAACATTCAGTACTTC
-	-	TRBV12-3/TRBV12-4	TRBJ1-2	CASSRGTHTGYTF	TGTGCCAGCAGTCGCGGGACTCATACTGGCTACACCTTC
-	few	TRBV4-3	TRBJ1-1	CASSQGVGRNEAFF	TGCGCCAGCAGCCAAGGGGTCGGGAGGAATGAAGCTTTCTTT
TRBD2	many	TRBV7-9	TRBJ2-5	CASSLGLAGQETQYF	TGTGCCAGCAGCTTGGGACTAGCGGGCCAAGAGACCCAGTACTTC
-	-	TRBV6-2/TRBV6-3	TRBJ1-1	CASRGQLTEAFF	TGTGCCAGCCGAGGACAGCTGACTGAAGCTTTCTTT
TRBD1	few	TRBV29-1	TRBJ2-7	CSARGGQGGYEQYF	TGCAGCGCCCGGGGGGGACAGGGGGGCTACGAGCAGTACTTC
TRBD1	few	TRBV20-1	TRBJ1-2	CSASPSGGGYGYTF	TGCAGTGCTAGTCCGTCAGGGGGCGGCTATGGCTACACCTTC
TRBD1	few	TRBV29-1	TRBJ2-1	CSVSRQGAYNEQFF	TGCAGCGTAAGCCGACAGGGGGCCTACAATGAGCAGTTCTTC
-	-	TRBV5-4	TRBJ2-2	CASRGSESTGELFF	TGTGCCAGCAGAGGATCCGAATCTACCGGGGAGCTGTTTTTT
TRBD1	few	TRBV28	TRBJ2-4	CASSLDRGLSIQYF	TGTGCCAGCAGTTTGGACAGGGGGTTGAGCATTCAGTACTTC
TRBD2	-	TRBV7-3	TRBJ2-1	CASSLISSGEQFF	TGTGCCAGCAGCTTAATCTCTAGCGGTGAGCAGTTCTTC
-	few	TRBV20-1	TRBJ2-2	CSAHPLGGRSNTGELFF	TGCAGTGCCCACCCACTCGGCGGAAGGTCAAACACCGGGGAGCTGTTTTTT
-	-	TRBV21-1	TRBJ2-3	CTSSRPGTQTADTQYF	TGTACCAGCAGCCGCCCCGGGACTCAGACTGCAGATACGCAGTATTTT
-	few	TRBV27	TRBJ1-2	CASRGQLNYGYTF	TGTGCCAGCAGGGGACAACTAAACTATGGCTACACCTTC